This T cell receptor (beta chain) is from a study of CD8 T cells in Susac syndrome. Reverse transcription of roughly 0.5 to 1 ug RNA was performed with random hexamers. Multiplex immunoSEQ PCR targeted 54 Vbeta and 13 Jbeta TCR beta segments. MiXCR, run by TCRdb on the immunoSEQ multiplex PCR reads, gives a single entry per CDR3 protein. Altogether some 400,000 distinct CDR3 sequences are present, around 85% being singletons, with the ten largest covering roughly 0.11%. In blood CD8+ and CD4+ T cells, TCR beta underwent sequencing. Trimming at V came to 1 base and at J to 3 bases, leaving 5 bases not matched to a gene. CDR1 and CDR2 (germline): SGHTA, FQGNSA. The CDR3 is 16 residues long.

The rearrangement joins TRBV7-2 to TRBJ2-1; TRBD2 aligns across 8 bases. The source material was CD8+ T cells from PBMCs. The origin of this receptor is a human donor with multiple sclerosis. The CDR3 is CASSLDPTSGYNEQFF. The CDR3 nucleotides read TGTGCCAGCAGCTTAGATCCCACTAGCGGCTACAATGAGCAGTTCTTC.